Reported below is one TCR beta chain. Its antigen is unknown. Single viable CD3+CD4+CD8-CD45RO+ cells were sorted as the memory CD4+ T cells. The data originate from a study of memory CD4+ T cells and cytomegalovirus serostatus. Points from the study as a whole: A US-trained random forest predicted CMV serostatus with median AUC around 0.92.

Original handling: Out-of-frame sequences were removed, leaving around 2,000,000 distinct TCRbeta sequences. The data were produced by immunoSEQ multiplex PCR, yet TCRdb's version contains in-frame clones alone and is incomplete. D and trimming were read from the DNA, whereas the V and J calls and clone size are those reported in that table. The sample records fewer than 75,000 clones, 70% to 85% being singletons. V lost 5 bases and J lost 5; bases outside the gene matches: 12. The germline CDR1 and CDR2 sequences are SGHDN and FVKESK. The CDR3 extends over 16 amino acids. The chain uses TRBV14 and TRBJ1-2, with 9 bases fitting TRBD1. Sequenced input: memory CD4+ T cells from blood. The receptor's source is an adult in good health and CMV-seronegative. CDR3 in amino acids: CASSYGTGSRTYGYTF. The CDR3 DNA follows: TGTGCCAGCAGCTACGGGACAGGGTCGAGGACATATGGCTACACCTTC.